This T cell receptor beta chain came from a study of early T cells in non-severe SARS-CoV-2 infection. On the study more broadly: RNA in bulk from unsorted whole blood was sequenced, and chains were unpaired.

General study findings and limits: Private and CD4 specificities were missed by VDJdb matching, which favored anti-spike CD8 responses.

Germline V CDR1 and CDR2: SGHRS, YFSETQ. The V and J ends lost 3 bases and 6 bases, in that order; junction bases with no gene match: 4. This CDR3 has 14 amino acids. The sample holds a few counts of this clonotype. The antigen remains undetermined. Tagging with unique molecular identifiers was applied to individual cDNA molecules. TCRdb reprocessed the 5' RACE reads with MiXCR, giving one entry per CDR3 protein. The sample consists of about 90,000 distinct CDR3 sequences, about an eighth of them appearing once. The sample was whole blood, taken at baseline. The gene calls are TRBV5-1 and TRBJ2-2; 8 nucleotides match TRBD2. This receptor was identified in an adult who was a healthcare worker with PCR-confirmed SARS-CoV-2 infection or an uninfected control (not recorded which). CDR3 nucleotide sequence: TGCGCCAGCAGCTCAGCGGGAGTGTCCGGGGAGCTGTTTTTT. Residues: CASSSAGVSGELFF.